The next 5 T cell receptor beta chains were all read from a single sample in a study of blood T cell repertoires in COVID-19. Clones were sequenced by immunoSEQ multiplex PCR, and TCRdb holds only the in-frame ones, with some missing. The table includes some 230,000 clones, about 80% detected once. The specimen was PBMCs or T cells enriched from blood (not recorded which). These TCRs come from a man between 40 and 49 years old who had recovered from COVID-19.

The V and J genes are TRBV19 and TRBJ1-2; weak D call: TRBD1 (6 bases). CDR1 LNHDA and CDR2 SQIVND come from the germline V gene (reference sequence). Trimming took off 5 bases at V and 8 bases at J, with 21 bases between the two ends. CDR3 size: 15 residues. This CDR3 reads CASSAPGGPRGGYTF. CDR3 nucleotide sequence: TGTGCCAGTAGTGCTCCCGGGGGGCCTCGTGGGGGCTACACCTTC.

The chain is built from TRBV7-3 and TRBJ2-1; perhaps TRBD2 as D (5 bases). The CDR3 has 12 amino acids. V lost 2 bases to trimming and J lost 9 bases, with 8 bases between them. CDR1 SGHTA and CDR2 FQGTGA come from the germline V gene. CDR3 amino acids: CASSLLAGEQFF. The CDR3, as DNA: TGTGCCAGCAGCTTACTGGCGGGTGAGCAGTTCTTC.

The rearrangement uses TRBV7-9 and TRBJ2-5, with 8 bases fitting TRBD1. Germline CDR1 reads SEHNR; CDR2 reads FQNEAQ (reference sequence). Trimming removed 5 bases from V and 5 bases from J; junction bases left unmatched: 10. This CDR3 contains 15 residues. The CDR3 sequence: CASSLSRTGRETQYF. CDR3 DNA sequence: TGTGCCAGCAGCCTCAGCCGGACAGGGAGGGAGACCCAGTACTTC.

The chain is built from TRBV29-1 and TRBJ2-1; tentative D call: TRBD2 (5 bases). The CDR3 contains 11 residues. Trimming cost V 7 bases and J 9 bases, with 13 bases left between them. CDR1 SQVTM and CDR2 ANQGSEA come from the germline V gene. In nucleotides, the CDR3 is TGCAGCGATAACGGGGAAACTGAGCAGTTCTTC. As protein: CSDNGETEQFF.

This clone was seen a single time. The chain combines TRBV28 with TRBJ1-3, with 7 bases fitting TRBD1. With V trimmed by 7 bases and J by 2 bases, 8 bases remained unmatched. The CDR3 contains 15 residues. CDR1 and CDR2 from the germline V gene are MDHEN and SYDVKM. CDR3 in DNA: TGTGCCAGCATCCCCAGGGGGGCCCCTGGAAACACCATATATTTT. Encoded protein: CASIPRGAPGNTIYF.